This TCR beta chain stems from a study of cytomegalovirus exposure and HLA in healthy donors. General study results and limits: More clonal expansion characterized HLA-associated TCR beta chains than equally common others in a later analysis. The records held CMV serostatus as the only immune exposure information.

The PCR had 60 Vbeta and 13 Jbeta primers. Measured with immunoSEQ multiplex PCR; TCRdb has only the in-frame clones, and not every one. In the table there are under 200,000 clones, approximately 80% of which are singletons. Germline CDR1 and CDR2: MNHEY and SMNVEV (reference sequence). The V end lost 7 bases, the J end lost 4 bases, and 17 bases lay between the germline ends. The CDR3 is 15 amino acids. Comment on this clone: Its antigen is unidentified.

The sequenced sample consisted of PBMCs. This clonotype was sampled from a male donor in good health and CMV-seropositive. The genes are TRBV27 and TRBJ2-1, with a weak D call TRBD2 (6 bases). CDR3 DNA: TGTGCCAGCACCCCTCTGGGGACTTCTTACAATGAGCAGTTCTTC. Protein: CASTPLGTSYNEQFF.